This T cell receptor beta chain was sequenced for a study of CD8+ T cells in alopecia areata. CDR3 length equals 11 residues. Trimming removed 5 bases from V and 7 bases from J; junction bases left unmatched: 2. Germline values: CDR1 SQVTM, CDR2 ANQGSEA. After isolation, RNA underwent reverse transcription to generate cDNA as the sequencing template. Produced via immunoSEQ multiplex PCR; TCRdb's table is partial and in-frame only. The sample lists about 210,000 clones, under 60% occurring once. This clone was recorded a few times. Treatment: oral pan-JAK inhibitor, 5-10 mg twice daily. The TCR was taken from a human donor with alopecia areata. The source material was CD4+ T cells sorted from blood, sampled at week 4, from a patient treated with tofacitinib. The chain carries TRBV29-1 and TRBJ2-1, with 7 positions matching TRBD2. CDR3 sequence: CSVWEGNEQFF. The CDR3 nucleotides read TGCAGCGTTTGGGAGGGAAATGAGCAGTTCTTC.